Reported below is one T cell receptor beta chain. In the authors' workflow: How many nucleated cells were present was estimated from reference gene primer amplification. TCRdb's copy holds only in-frame clones and misses some; the assay was immunoSEQ multiplex PCR. D and trimming were read from the DNA, whereas the V and J calls and clone size are those reported in that table. This table has some 50,000 clones, 75% to 85% appearing once. The data are from a study of blood T cell repertoires in COVID-19. Overall study context: Some COVID-19 samples were acute and others convalescent; all came from the United States, Italy and Spain. T cells, B-cell-depleted T cells, or PBMCs provided the cDNA or gDNA that served as material.

The CDR3 is 15 amino acids. Germline V gene sequence: CDR1 SEHNR, CDR2 FQNEAQ (reference sequence). The V gene lost 5 bases and the J gene lost 0 bases, with 14 bases spanning the gap. V gene TRBV7-9 combines with J gene TRBJ2-7; no reliable D call. The sample was peripheral blood. This sequence was found in an elderly man in a cohort sampled during active COVID-19. This CDR3 is CASSPAGFFSYEQYF. In DNA form, the CDR3 reads TGTGCCAGCAGCCCGGCCGGGTTCTTCTCCTACGAGCAGTACTTC. Full variable domain (outside the CDR3, taken from reference TRBV7-9 and TRBJ2-7): DTGVSQNPRHKITKRGQNVTFRCDPISEHNRLYWYRQTLGQGPEFLTYFQNEAQLEKSRLLSDRFSAERPKGSFSTLEIQRTEQGDSAMYLCASSPAGFFSYEQYFGPGTRLTVT.